This record looks at one T cell receptor (beta chain) sequence and its context. Its antigen is currently unknown. Trimming took 2 bases from V and 6 from J; bases not matched to a gene: 13. The CDR3 is made up of 17 amino acids. The germline V gene encodes CDR1 SGHTA and CDR2 FQGNSA. Data came from immunoSEQ multiplex PCR; TCRdb stores just in-frame clones and leaves some out. Of tens of thousands of clones in the sample, 91% were seen once. The data were taken from a study of graft-versus-host responses after intestinal transplantation. Study at large: Those transplanted obtained multivisceral, liver-intestinal, or isolated intestinal grafts. Anti-thymocyte globulin induction was given to all recipients, followed by tacrolimus and steroids for around three years. Whole-study findings and limits: GvH clones appeared in recipient marrow, some first in ileum or blood. Allograft clonal ratios (graft-versus-host to host-versus-graft) were high in patients who had graft-donor T cell macrochimerism.

V and J are TRBV7-2 and TRBJ2-1; the match to TRBD2 covers 7 bases. Material: unstimulated CD4+ T cells sorted from spleen or lymph node cells, obtained before intestinal transplant. The TCR sequence derives from a human donor who received an intestinal transplant. CDR3 protein: CASSLRVGLAETNEQFF. CDR3 DNA sequence: TGTGCCAGCAGCTTAAGGGTAGGGCTAGCGGAAACCAATGAGCAGTTCTTC.